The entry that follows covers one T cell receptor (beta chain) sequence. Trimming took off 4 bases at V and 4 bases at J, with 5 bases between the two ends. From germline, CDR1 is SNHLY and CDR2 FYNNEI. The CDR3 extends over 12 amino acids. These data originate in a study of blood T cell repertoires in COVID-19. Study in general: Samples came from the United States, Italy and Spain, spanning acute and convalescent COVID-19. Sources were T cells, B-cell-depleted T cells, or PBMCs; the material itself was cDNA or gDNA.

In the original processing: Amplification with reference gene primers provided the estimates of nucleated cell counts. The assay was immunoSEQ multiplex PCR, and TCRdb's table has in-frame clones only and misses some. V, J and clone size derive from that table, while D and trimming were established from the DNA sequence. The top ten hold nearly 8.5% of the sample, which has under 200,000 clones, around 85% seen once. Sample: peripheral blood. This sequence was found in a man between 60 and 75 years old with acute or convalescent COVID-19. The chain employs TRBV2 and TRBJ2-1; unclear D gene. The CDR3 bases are TGTGCCAGCAGTGGCCTATACAATGAGCAGTTCTTC. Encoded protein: CASSGLYNEQFF.